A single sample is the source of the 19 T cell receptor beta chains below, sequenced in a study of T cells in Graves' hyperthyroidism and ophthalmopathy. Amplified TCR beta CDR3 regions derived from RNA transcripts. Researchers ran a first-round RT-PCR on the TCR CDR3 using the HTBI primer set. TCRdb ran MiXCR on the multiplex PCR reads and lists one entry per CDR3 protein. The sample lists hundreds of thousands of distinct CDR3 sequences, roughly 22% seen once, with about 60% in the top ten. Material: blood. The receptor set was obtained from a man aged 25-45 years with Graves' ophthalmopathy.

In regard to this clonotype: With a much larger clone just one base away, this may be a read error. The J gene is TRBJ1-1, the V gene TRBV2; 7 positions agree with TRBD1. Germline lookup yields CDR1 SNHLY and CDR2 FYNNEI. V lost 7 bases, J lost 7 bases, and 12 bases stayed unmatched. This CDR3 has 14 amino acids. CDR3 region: CASTREQGSFEAFF. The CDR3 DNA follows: TGTGCCAGCACGCGGGAACAGGGGTCCTTTGAAGCTTTCTTT. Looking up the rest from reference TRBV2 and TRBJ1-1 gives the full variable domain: EPEVTQTPSHQVTQMGQEVILRCVPISNHLYFYWYRQILGQKVEFLVSFYNNEISEKSEIFDDQFSVERPDGSNFTLKIRSTKLEDSAMYFCASTREQGSFEAFFGQGTRLTVV.

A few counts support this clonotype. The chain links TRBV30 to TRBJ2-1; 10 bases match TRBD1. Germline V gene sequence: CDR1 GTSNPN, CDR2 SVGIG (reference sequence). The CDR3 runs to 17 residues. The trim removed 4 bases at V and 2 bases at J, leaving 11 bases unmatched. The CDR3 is CAWNRDRGLVAYNEQFF. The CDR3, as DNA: TGTGCCTGGAACCGGGACAGGGGACTAGTAGCCTACAATGAGCAGTTCTTC.

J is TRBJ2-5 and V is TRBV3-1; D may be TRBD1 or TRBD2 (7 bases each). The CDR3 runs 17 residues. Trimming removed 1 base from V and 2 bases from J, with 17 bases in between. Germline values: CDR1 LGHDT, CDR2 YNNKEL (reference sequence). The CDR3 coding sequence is TGTGCCAGCAGCCAAGCTAGACAGGGACTAAGGCAAGAGACCCAGTACTTC. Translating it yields CASSQARQGLRQETQYF.

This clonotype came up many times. The CDR3 DNA reads as TGTGCCAGCAGCACCGTAGGGGAGGGGGGCTACACCTTC. Its protein is CASSTVGEGGYTF. The chain employs TRBV7-2 and TRBJ1-2; tentatively, D is TRBD1 (5 bases). The germline V gene encodes CDR1 SGHTA and CDR2 FQGNSA. Trimming stripped 5 bases from V and 8 bases from J, with 15 bases between. CDR3 length: 13 residues.

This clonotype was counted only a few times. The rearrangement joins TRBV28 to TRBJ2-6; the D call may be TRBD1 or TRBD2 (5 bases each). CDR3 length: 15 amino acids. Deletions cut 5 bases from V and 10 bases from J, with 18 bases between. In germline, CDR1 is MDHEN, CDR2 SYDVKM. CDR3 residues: CASSLGSSGPNVLTF. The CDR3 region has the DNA TGTGCCAGCAGTCTCGGGTCATCGGGGCCTAACGTCCTGACTTTC.

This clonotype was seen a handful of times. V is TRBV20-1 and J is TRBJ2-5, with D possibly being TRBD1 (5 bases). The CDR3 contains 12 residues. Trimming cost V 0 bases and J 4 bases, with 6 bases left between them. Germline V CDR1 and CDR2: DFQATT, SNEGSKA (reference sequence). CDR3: CSAREQGETQYF. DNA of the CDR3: TGCAGTGCTAGAGAGCAGGGAGAGACCCAGTACTTC.

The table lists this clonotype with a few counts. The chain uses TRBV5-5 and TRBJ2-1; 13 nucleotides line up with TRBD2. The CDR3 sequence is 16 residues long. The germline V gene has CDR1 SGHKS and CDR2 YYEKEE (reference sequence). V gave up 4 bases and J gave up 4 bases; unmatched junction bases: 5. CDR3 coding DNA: TGTGCCAGCAGCCATGGACTAGCGGGAGAATACAATGAGCAGTTCTTC. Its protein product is CASSHGLAGEYNEQFF.

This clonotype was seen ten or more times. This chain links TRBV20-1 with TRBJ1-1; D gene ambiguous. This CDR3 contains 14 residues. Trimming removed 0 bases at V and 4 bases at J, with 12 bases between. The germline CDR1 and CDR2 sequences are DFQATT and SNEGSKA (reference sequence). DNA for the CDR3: TGCAGTGCTAGAGAAGCCGATTACGGCACTGAAGCTTTCTTT. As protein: CSAREADYGTEAFF.

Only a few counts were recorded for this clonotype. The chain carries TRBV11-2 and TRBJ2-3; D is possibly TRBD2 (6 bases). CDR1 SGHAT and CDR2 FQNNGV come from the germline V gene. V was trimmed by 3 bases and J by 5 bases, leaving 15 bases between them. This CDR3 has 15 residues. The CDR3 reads CASSLGVAEVDTQYF. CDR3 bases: TGTGCCAGCAGCTTGGGTGTAGCGGAAGTAGATACGCAGTATTTT.

The CDR3 sequence is CASSFNRAATNEKLFF. As DNA, the CDR3 is TGTGCCAGCAGTTTTAACAGGGCCGCAACTAATGAAAAACTGTTTTTT. The chain combines TRBV12-3 or TRBV12-4 with TRBJ1-4; D possibly corresponds to TRBD1 (6 bases). This CDR3 is built from 16 residues. The V gene lost 3 bases and the J gene lost 0 bases, with 11 bases spanning the gap.

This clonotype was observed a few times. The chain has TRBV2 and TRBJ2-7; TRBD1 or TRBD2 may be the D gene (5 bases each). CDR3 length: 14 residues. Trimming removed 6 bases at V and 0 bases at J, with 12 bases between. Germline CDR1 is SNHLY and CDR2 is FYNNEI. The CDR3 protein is CASRSGTVSYEQYF. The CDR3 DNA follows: TGTGCCAGCAGGTCGGGGACGGTCTCCTACGAGCAGTACTTC.

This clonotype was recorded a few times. The CDR3 loop is CASSLGQVFYNEQFF. In DNA form, the CDR3 reads TGTGCCAGCAGCTTGGGACAGGTTTTCTACAATGAGCAGTTCTTC. The rearrangement joins TRBV7-9 to TRBJ2-1; TRBD1 agrees at 8 bases. This CDR3 is built from 15 residues. V lost 3 bases, J lost 3 bases, and 4 bases stayed unmatched. Germline loops: CDR1 SEHNR, CDR2 FQNEAQ (reference sequence).

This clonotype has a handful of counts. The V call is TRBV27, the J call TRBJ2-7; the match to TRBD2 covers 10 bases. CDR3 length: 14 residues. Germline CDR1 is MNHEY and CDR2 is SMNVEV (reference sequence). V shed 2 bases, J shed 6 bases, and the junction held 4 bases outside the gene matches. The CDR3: CASSLLAGEGEQYF. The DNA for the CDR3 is TGTGCCAGCAGTTTACTAGCGGGAGAAGGCGAGCAGTACTTC.

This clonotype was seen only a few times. The CDR3 loop is CASTMGLTITGELFF. The CDR3 coding sequence is TGTGCCAGCACTATGGGACTGACGATCACCGGGGAGCTGTTTTTT. This chain links TRBV12-3 or TRBV12-4 with TRBJ2-2; D might be TRBD2 (6 bases). Trimming left V 7 bases short and J 4 bases short, with 16 bases between. This CDR3 has 15 residues.

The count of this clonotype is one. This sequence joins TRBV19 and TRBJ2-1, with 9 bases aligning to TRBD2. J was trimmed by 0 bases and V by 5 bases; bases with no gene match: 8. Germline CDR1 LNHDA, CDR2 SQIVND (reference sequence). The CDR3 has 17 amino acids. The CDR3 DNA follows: TGTGCCAGTAGTGCCAAGCGTAGCGGGAGCTCCTACAATGAGCAGTTCTTC. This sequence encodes CASSAKRSGSSYNEQFF.

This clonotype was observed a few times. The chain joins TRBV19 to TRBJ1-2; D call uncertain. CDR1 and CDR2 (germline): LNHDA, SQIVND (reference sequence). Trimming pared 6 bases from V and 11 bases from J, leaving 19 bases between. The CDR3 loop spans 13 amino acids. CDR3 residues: CASSSGWVGRYTF. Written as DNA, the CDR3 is TGTGCCAGTAGCAGCGGTTGGGTCGGGCGGTACACCTTC.

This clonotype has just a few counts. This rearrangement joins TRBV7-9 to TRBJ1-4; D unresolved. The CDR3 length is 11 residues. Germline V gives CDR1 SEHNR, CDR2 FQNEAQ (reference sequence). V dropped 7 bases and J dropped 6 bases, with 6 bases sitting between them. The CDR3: CASIEDEKLFF. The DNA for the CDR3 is TGTGCCAGCATCGAGGATGAAAAACTGTTTTTT.

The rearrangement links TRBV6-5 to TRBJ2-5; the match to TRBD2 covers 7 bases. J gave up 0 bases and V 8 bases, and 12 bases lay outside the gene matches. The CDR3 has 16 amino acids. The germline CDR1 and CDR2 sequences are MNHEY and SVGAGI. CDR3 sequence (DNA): TGTGCCAGCTGGACGGGGGGTCCGATGTACCAAGAGACCCAGTACTTC. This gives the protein CASWTGGPMYQETQYF.

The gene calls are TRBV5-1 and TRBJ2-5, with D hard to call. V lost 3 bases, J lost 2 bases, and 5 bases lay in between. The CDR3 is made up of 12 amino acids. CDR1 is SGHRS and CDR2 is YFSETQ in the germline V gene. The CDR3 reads CASSSRQETQYF. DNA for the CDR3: TGCGCCAGCAGCTCCAGGCAAGAGACCCAGTACTTC.